The T cell receptor beta chain described here comes from a study of T cell responses to AZD1222 COVID-19 vaccine. Samples with a second dose at about 4 or about 12 weeks were pooled together. Assay used: immunoSEQ multiplex PCR; TCRdb lists only in-frame clones, some missing. The sample lists approximately 160,000 clones, 94% occurring once. Trimming removed 4 bases from V and 7 bases from J, with 13 bases in between. The CDR3 spans 13 residues. The TCR originated in an adult who received the AZD1222 COVID-19 vaccine. This specimen consisted of peripheral blood, obtained 28 days after the second AZD1222 dose. The chain employs TRBV12-3 or TRBV12-4 and TRBJ1-1, with a weak D call TRBD1 (6 bases). CDR3 protein: CASSWGGPNEAFF. CDR3 nucleotide sequence: TGTGCCAGCAGTTGGGGGGGCCCGAATGAAGCTTTCTTT.